The next 8 T cell receptor beta chains were all read from a single sample in a study of blood T cell repertoires in COVID-19. The method was immunoSEQ multiplex PCR; TCRdb's version includes in-frame clones alone and lacks a portion of them. The table has 65,000 to 90,000 clones, 79% seen once. Sequenced sample: peripheral blood. All receptors come from a man between 60 and 70 years old with active or convalescent COVID-19.

This clone occurred a few times. The chain couples TRBV19 to TRBJ1-5; no clear D. Germline CDR1 LNHDA, CDR2 SQIVND (reference sequence). The CDR3 sequence is 15 residues long. Trimming stripped 4 bases from V and 4 bases from J, with 14 bases between. The CDR3 nucleotides read TGTGCCAGTAGTACCCCTTTGGCGGGGAATCAGCCCCAGCATTTT. Amino acids: CASSTPLAGNQPQHF. Using reference TRBV19 and TRBJ1-5 for the parts outside the CDR3, the full variable domain is DGGITQSPKYLFRKEGQNVTLSCEQNLNHDAMYWYRQDPGQGLRLIYYSQIVNDFQKGDIAEGYSVSREKKESFPLTVTSAQKNPTAFYLCASSTPLAGNQPQHFGDGTRLSIL.

Only a few counts were recorded for this clone. The CDR3, as DNA: TGTGCCAGCAGCCTCGGCTGGCAGGGGTCGGGCTATGGCTACACCTTC. It encodes CASSLGWQGSGYGYTF. The chain is built from TRBV3-1 (or the pseudogene TRBV3-2) and TRBJ1-2, with D perhaps TRBD1 (6 bases). V lost 4 bases to trimming and J lost 4 bases, with 19 bases between them. CDR1 LGHDT and CDR2 YNNKEL come from the germline V gene (reference sequence). The CDR3 is made up of 16 amino acids.

The chain joins TRBV13 to TRBJ1-5; 8 nucleotides align to TRBD1. After removal of 5 bases from V and 5 bases from J, the junction contained 11 bases not matched to a gene. CDR3 length: 16 residues. Looked up from germline, CDR1 is PRHDT and CDR2 is FYEKMQ (reference sequence). The CDR3 bases are TGTGCCAGCAGCCGGAGAGGACAGGGTGTACATCAGCCCCAGCATTTT. It specifies CASSRRGQGVHQPQHF.

This chain joins TRBV7-9 and TRBJ2-1; D unresolved. The CDR3 contains 11 residues. Per germline, CDR1 SEHNR and CDR2 FQNEAQ (reference sequence). V lost 2 bases, J lost 8 bases, and 4 bases lay in between. The CDR3 nucleotides are TGTGCCAGCAGCTTAATCGATGAGCAGTTCTTC. Translating gives CASSLIDEQFF.

There are a few counts of this clone. The chain combines TRBV2 with TRBJ2-1; TRBD2 matches 8 bases. Germline-derived CDR1 and CDR2 are SNHLY and FYNNEI. The V segment lost 8 bases and the J segment 4 bases; nucleotides outside the gene matches: 4. The CDR3 totals 13 residues. CDR3 nucleotides: TGTGCCAGCTCGCCGGGAGGGTACAATGAGCAGTTCTTC. Translated, it gives CASSPGGYNEQFF.

The gene calls are TRBV14 and TRBJ1-2; 7 bases are a match to TRBD1. The germline CDR1 and CDR2 sequences are SGHDN and FVKESK. This CDR3 region has 12 residues. V shed 4 bases, J shed 7 bases, and the junction held 3 bases outside the gene matches. This chain's CDR3 is CASSLTGLGYTF. CDR3 nucleotide sequence: TGTGCCAGCAGCCTGACAGGGCTTGGCTACACCTTC.

This clone came up a few times. The chain links TRBV5-1 to TRBJ1-5; D perhaps matches TRBD1 (6 bases). The CDR3 has 13 residues. Germline values: CDR1 SGHRS, CDR2 YFSETQ. V was clipped by 4 bases and J by 4 bases, with 9 bases between them. Here the CDR3 reads CASSIQGNQPQHF. CDR3 DNA: TGCGCCAGCAGCATACAGGGAAATCAGCCCCAGCATTTT. The whole variable domain, filled in from reference TRBV5-1 and TRBJ1-5, reads KAGVTQTPRYLIKTRGQQVTLSCSPISGHRSVSWYQQTPGQGLQFLFEYFSETQRNKGNFPGRFSGRQFSNSRSEMNVSTLELGDSALYLCASSIQGNQPQHFGDGTRLSIL.

The V gene is TRBV10-1, the J gene TRBJ2-3, with a tentative D call TRBD2 (5 bases). The CDR3 has 15 residues. CDR1 is WNHNN, CDR2 SYGVQD, per germline (reference sequence). The V and J ends lost 2 bases and 2 bases respectively, with 11 bases between them. DNA for the CDR3: TGCGCCAGCAGTGAGCACGGGATTCTCACAGATACGCAGTATTTT. Its protein product is CASSEHGILTDTQYF.